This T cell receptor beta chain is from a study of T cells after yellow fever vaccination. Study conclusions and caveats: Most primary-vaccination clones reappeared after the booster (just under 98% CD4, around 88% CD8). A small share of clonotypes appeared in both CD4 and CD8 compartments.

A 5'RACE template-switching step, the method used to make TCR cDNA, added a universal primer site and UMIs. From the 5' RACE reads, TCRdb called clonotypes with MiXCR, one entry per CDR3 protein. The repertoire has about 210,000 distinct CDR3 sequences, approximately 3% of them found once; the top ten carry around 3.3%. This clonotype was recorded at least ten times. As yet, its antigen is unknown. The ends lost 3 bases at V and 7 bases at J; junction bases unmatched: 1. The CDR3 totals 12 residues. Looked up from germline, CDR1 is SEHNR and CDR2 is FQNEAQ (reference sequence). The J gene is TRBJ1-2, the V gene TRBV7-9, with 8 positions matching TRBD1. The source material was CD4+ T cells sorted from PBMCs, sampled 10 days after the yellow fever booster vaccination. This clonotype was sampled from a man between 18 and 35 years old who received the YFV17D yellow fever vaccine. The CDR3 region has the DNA TGTGCCAGCAGCTTCCAGGGGGCTGGCTACACCTTC. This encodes CASSFQGAGYTF.